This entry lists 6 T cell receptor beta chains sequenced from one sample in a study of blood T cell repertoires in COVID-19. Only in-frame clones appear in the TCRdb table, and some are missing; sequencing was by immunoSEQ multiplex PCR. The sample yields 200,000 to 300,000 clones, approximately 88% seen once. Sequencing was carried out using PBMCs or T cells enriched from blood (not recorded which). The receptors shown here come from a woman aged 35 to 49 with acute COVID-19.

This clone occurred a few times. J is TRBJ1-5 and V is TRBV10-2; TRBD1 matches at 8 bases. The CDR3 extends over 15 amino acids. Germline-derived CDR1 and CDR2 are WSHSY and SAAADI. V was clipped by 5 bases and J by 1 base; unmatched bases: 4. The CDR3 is CASSLDRASNQPQHF. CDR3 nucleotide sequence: TGCGCCAGCAGTTTGGACAGGGCGAGCAATCAGCCCCAGCATTTT.

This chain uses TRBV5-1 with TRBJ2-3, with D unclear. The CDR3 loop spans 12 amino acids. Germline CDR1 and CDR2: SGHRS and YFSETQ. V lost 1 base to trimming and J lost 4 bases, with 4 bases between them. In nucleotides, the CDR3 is TGCGCCAGCAGCTTGCGAGCAGATACGCAGTATTTT. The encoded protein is CASSLRADTQYF. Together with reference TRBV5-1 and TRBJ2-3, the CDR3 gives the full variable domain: KAGVTQTPRYLIKTRGQQVTLSCSPISGHRSVSWYQQTPGQGLQFLFEYFSETQRNKGNFPGRFSGRQFSNSRSEMNVSTLELGDSALYLCASSLRADTQYFGPGTRLTVL.

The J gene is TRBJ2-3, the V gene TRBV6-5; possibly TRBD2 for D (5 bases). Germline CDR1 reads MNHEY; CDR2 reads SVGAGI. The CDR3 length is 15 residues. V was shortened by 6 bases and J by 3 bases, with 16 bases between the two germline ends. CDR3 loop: CASSALGYGTDTQYF. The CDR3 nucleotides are TGTGCCAGCAGCGCACTAGGGTATGGGACAGATACGCAGTATTTT.

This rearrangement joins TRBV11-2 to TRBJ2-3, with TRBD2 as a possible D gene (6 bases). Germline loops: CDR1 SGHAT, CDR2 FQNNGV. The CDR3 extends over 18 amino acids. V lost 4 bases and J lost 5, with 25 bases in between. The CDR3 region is CASSSTSRLGGRVDTQYF. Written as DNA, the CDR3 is TGTGCCAGCAGCTCCACCTCCAGACTAGGAGGAAGGGTAGATACGCAGTATTTT. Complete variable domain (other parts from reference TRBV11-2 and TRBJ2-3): EAGVAQSPRYKIIEKRQSVAFWCNPISGHATLYWYQQILGQGPKLLIQFQNNGVVDDSQLPKDRFSAERLKGVDSTLKIQPAKLEDSAVYLCASSSTSRLGGRVDTQYFGPGTRLTVL.

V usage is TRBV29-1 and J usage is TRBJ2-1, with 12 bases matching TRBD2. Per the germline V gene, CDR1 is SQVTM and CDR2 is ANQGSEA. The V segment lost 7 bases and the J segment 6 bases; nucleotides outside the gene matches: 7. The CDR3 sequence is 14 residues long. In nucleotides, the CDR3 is TGCAGCGCCCGACTAGCGGGAGTAGGCAATGAGCAGTTCTTC. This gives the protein CSARLAGVGNEQFF.

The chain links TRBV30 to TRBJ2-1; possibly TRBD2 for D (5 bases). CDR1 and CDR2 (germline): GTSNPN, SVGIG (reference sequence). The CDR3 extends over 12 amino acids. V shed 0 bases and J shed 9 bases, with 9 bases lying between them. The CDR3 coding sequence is TGTGCCTGGAGTGTACGAGGGATTGAGCAGTTCTTC. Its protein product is CAWSVRGIEQFF.